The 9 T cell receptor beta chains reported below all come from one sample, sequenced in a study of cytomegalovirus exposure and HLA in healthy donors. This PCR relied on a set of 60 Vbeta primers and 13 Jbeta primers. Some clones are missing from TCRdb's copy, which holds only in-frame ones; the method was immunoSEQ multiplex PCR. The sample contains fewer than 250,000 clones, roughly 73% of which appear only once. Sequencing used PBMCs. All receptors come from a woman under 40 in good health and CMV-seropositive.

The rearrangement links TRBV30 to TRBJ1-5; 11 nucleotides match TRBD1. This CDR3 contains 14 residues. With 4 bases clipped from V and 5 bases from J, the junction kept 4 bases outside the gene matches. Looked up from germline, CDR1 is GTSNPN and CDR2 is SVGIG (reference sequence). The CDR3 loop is CAWTGQGAHQPQHF. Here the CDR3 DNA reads TGTGCCTGGACCGGACAGGGGGCCCATCAGCCCCAGCATTTT.

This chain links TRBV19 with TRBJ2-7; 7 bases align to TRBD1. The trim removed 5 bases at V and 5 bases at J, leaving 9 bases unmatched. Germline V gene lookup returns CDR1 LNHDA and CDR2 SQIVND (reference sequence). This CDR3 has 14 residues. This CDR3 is CASSPRQGTHEQYF. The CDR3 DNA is TGTGCCAGTAGTCCCCGACAGGGTACCCACGAGCAGTACTTC.

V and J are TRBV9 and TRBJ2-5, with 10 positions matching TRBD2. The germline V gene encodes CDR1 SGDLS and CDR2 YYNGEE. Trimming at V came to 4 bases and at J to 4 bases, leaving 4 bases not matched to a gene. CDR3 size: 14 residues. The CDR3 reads CASSLSGGLETQYF. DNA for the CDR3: TGTGCCAGCAGCCTTAGCGGGGGGTTAGAGACCCAGTACTTC.

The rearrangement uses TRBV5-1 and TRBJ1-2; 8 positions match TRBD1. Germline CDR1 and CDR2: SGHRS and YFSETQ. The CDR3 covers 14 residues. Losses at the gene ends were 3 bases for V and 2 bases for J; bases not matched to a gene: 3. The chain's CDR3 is CASSSRQGNYGYTF. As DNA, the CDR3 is TGCGCCAGCAGCTCGCGACAGGGGAACTATGGCTACACCTTC.

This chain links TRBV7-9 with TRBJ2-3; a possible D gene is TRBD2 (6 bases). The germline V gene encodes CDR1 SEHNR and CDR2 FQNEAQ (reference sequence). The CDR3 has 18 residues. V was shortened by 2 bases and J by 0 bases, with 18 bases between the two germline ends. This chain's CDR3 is CASSLPLTSRISTDTQYF. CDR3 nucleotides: TGTGCCAGCAGCTTACCCCTTACTAGCAGGATTAGCACAGATACGCAGTATTTT.

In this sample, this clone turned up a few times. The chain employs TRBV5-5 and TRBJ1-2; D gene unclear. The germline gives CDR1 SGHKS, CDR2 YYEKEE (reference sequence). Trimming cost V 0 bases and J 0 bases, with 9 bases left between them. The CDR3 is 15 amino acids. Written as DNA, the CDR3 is TGTGCCAGCAGCTTGGGGGCAGACCCTAACTATGGCTACACCTTC. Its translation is CASSLGADPNYGYTF.

The CDR3, as DNA: TGTGCCAGTACAGGACACCGCACAGATACGCAGTATTTT. Residues: CASTGHRTDTQYF. The genes are TRBV19 and TRBJ2-3, with D perhaps matching TRBD1 (5 bases). The CDR3 covers 13 residues. V lost 7 bases to trimming and J lost 1 base, with 9 bases between them. Germline assignment: CDR1 LNHDA and CDR2 SQIVND (reference sequence).

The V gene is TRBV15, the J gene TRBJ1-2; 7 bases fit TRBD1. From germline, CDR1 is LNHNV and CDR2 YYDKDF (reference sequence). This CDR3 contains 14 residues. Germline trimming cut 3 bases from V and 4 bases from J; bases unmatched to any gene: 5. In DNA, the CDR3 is TGTGCCACCAGCAGTTTAGACAGGGTCTATGGCTACACCTTC. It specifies CATSSLDRVYGYTF. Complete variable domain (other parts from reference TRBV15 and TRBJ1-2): DAMVIQNPRYQVTQFGKPVTLSCSQTLNHNVMYWYQQKSSQAPKLLFHYYDKDFNNEADTPDNFQSRRPNTSFCFLDIRSPGLGDTAMYLCATSSLDRVYGYTFGSGTRLTVV.

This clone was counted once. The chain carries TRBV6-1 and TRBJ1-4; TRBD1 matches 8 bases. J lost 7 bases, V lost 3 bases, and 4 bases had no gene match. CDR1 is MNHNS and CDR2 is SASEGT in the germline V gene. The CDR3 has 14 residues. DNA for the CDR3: TGTGCCAGCAGTGACAGGGGGCTCAGTGAAAAACTGTTTTTT. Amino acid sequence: CASSDRGLSEKLFF.